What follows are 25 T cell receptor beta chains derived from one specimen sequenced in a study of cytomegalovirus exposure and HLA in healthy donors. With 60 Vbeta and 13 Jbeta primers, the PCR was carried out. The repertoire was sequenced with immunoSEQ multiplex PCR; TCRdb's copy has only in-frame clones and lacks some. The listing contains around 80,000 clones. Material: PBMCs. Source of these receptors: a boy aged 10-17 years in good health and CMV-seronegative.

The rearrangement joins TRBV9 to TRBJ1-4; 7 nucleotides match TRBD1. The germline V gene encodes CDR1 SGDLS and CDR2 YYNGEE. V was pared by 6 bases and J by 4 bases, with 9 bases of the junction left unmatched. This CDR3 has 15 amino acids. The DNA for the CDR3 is TGTGCCAGCACCAGGGGGGACAGTATTAATGAAAAACTGTTTTTT. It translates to CASTRGDSINEKLFF. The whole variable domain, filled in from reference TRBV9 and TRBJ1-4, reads DSGVTQTPKHLITATGQRVTLRCSPRSGDLSVYWYQQSLDQGLQFLIQYYNGEERAKGNILERFSAQQFPDLHSELNLSSLELGDSALYFCASTRGDSINEKLFFGSGTQLSVL.

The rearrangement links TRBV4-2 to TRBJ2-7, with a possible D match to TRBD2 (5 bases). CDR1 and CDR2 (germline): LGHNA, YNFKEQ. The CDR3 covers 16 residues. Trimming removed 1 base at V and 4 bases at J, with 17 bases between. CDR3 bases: TGTGCCAGCAGCCAAGTAGGATTAATCTCGGGGTACGAGCAGTACTTC. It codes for CASSQVGLISGYEQYF.

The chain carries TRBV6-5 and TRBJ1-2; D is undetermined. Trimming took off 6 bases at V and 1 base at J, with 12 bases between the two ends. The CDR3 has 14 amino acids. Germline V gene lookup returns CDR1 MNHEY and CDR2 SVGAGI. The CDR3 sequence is CASSQERNNYGYTF. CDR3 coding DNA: TGTGCCAGCAGCCAGGAAAGAAATAACTATGGCTACACCTTC.

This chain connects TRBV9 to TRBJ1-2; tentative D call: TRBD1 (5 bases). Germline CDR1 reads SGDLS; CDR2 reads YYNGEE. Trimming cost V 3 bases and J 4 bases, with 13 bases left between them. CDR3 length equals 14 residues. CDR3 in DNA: TGTGCCAGCAGCGGGGGAGGGGTAGGCTATGGCTACACCTTC. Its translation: CASSGGGVGYGYTF.

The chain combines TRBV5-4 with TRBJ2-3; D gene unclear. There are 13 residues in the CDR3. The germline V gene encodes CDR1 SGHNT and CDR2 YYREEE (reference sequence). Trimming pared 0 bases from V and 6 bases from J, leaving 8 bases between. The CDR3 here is CASSLASRDTQYF. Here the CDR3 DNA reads TGTGCCAGCAGCTTGGCCTCGCGGGATACGCAGTATTTT. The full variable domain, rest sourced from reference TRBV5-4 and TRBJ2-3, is ETGVTQSPTHLIKTRGQQVTLRCSSQSGHNTVSWYQQALGQGPQFIFQYYREEENGRGNFPPRFSGLQFPNYSSELNVNALELDDSALYLCASSLASRDTQYFGPGTRLTVL.

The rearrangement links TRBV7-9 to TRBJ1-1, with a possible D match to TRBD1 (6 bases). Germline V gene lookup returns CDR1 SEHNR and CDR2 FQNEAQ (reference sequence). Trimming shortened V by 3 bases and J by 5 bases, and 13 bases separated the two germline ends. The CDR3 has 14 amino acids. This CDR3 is CASSLGGQRTEAFF. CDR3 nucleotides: TGTGCCAGCAGCTTGGGGGGGCAGAGGACTGAAGCTTTCTTT.

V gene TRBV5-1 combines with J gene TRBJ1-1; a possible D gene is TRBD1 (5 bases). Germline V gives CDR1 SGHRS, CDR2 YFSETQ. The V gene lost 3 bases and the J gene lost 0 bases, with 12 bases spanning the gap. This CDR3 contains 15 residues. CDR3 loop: CASSWGVAMNTEAFF. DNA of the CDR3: TGCGCCAGCAGCTGGGGGGTCGCCATGAACACTGAAGCTTTCTTT.

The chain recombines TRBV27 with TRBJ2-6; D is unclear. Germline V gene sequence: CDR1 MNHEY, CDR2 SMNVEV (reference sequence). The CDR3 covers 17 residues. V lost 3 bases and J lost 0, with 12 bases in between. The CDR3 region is CASSLVSMSSGANVLTF. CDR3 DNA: TGTGCCAGCAGTTTGGTTAGCATGAGCTCTGGGGCCAACGTCCTGACTTTC.

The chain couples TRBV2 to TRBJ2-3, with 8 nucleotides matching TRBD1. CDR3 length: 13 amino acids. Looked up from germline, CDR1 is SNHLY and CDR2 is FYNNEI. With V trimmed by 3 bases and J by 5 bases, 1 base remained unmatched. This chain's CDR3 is CASSDRGRDTQYF. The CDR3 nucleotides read TGTGCCAGCAGTGACAGGGGGCGAGATACGCAGTATTTT.

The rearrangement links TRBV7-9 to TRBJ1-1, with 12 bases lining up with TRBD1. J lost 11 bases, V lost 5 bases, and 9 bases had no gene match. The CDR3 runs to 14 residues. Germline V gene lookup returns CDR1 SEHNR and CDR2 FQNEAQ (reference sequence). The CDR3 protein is CASSAPGTGGTAFF. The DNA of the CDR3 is TGTGCCAGCAGCGCGCCTGGGACAGGGGGCACGGCTTTCTTT.

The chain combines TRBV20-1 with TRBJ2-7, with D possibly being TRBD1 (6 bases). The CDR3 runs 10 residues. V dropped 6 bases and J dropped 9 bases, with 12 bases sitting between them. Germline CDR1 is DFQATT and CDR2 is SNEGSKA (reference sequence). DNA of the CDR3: TGCAGTGCCGAACAGGGCCGGCAGTACTTC. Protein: CSAEQGRQYF.

The chain's CDR3 is CASSRAILPFSSTDTQYF. Here the CDR3 DNA reads TGTGCCAGTAGTAGGGCGATACTGCCCTTCTCTAGCACAGATACGCAGTATTTT. V gene TRBV19 combines with J gene TRBJ2-3, with unresolved D. The germline V gene has CDR1 LNHDA and CDR2 SQIVND (reference sequence). Between the trimmed V and J ends, which lost 4 bases and 0 bases, there was a span of 20 bases. This CDR3 contains 18 residues.

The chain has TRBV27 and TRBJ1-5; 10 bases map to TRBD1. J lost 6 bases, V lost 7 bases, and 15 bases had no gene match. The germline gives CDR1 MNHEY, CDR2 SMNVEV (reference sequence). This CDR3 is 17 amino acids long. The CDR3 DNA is TGTGCCAGCACATACCCAAGGACAGGGGGATTTACTCAGCCCCAGCATTTT. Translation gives CASTYPRTGGFTQPQHF.

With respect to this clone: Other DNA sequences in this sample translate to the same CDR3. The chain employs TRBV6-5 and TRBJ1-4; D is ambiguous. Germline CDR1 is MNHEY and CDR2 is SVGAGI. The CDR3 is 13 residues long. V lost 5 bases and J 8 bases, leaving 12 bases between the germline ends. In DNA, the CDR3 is TGTGCCAGCAGTCCCTGGACTGGGGAAAAACTGTTTTTT. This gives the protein CASSPWTGEKLFF.

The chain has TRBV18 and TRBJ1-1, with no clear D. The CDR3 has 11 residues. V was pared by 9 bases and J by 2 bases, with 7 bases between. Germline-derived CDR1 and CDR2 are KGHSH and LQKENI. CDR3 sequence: CARSLNTEAFF. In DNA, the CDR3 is TGTGCCAGATCCCTCAACACTGAAGCTTTCTTT.

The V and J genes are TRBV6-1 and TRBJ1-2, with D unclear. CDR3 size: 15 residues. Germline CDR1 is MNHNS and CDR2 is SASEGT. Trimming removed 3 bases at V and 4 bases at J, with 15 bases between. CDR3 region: CASSEPGLDSYGYTF. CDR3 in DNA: TGTGCCAGCAGTGAGCCCGGGTTGGACTCCTATGGCTACACCTTC.

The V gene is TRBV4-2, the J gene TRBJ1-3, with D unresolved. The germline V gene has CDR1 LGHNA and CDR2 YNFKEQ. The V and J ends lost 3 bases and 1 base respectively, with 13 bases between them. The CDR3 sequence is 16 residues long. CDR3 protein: CASSQTSEGSGNTIYF. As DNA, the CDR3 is TGTGCCAGCAGCCAGACTTCGGAAGGATCTGGAAACACCATATATTTT.

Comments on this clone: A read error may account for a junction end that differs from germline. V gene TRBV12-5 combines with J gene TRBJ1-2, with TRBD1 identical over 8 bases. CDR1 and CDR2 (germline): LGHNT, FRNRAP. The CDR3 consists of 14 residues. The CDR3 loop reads CASGLDRANYGYTF. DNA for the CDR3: TGTGCTAGTGGCTTGGACAGGGCTAACTATGGCTACACCTTC.

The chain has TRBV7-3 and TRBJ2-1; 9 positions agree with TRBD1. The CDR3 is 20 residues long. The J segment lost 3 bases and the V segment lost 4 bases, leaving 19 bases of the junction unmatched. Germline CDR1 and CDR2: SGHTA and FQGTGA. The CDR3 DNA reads TGTGCCAGCAGCTCATCACGACGAAACTCCGGGACAGGGTACTACAATGAGCAGTTCTTC. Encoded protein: CASSSSRRNSGTGYYNEQFF.

CDR3 protein: CASSLGTGRTSGGVEQFF. The CDR3, as DNA: TGCGCCAGCAGCTTAGGGACAGGGAGGACTAGCGGGGGAGTTGAGCAGTTCTTC. The chain recombines TRBV5-1 with TRBJ2-1; TRBD2 aligns across 13 bases. This CDR3 has 18 amino acids. Germline trimming cut 2 bases from V and 9 bases from J; bases unmatched to any gene: 14. Germline V lookup: CDR1 SGHRS, CDR2 YFSETQ.

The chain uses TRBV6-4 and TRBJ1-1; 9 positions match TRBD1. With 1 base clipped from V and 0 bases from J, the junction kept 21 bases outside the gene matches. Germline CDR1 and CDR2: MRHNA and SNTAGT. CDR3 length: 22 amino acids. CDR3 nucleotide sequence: TGTGCCAGCAGTGACTTTGATTCGGGACAGGGCCTTGAAAAGCCCATGAACACTGAAGCTTTCTTT. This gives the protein CASSDFDSGQGLEKPMNTEAFF.

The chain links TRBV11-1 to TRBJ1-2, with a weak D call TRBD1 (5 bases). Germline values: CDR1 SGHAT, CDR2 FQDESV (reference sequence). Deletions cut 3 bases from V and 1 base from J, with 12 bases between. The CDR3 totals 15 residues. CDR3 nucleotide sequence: TGTGCCAGCAGCTTCAGCGACAGCCTTAACTATGGCTACACCTTC. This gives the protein CASSFSDSLNYGYTF.

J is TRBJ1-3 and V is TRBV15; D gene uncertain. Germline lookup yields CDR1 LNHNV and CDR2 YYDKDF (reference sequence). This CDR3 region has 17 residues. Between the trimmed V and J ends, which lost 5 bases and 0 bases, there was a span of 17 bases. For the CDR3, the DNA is TGTGCCACCAGCTCCATAAGCAGGCAAATCTCTGGAAACACCATATATTTT. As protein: CATSSISRQISGNTIYF.

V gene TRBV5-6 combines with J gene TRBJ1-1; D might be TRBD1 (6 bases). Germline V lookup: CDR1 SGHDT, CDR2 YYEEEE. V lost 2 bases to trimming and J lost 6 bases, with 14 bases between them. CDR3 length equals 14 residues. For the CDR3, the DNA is TGTGCCAGCAGCTTTCAAGCGGGGGCTGCTGAAGCTTTCTTT. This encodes CASSFQAGAAEAFF.

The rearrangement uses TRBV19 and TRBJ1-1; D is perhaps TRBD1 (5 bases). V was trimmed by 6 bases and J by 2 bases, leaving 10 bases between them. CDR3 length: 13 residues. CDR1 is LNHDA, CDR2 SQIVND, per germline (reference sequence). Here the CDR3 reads CASSRAINTEAFF. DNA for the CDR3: TGTGCCAGTAGCAGGGCAATTAACACTGAAGCTTTCTTT. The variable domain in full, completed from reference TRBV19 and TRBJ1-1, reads DGGITQSPKYLFRKEGQNVTLSCEQNLNHDAMYWYRQDPGQGLRLIYYSQIVNDFQKGDIAEGYSVSREKKESFPLTVTSAQKNPTAFYLCASSRAINTEAFFGQGTRLTVV.